This entry lists 19 T cell receptor beta chains sequenced from one sample in a study of OX40 agonist ivuxolimab in advanced cancers. Using immunoSEQ multiplex PCR, the repertoire was profiled, and TCRdb retains in-frame clones only, with some absent. The data show some 44,000 clones, approximately 83% seen once. The input for sequencing was CD4+ or CD8+ T cells sorted from blood, taken in a trial of the OX40 agonist ivuxolimab. These receptors all come from an adult with an advanced solid tumor such as melanoma, head and neck, liver or kidney cancer.

A word on this clone: The identical CDR3 is also encoded by other nucleotide sequences in the sample. The chain joins TRBV5-1 to TRBJ2-1, with 7 bases fitting TRBD1. The V and J ends lost 3 bases and 6 bases, in that order; junction bases with no gene match: 3. CDR3 length equals 13 residues. In germline, CDR1 is SGHRS, CDR2 YFSETQ. CDR3 loop: CASSYGDSNEQFF. The CDR3 DNA sequence: TGCGCCAGCAGCTACGGGGACAGCAATGAGCAGTTCTTC.

V and J are TRBV7-9 and TRBJ1-2, with D possibly matching TRBD1 (6 bases). V was clipped by 5 bases and J by 14 bases, with 18 bases between them. Germline assignment: CDR1 SEHNR and CDR2 FQNEAQ (reference sequence). CDR3 size: 12 residues. CDR3 DNA: TGTGCCAGCAGCCAGGGGTCCACAGGATGGACCTTC. Translated, it gives CASSQGSTGWTF.

The genes are TRBV7-3 and TRBJ2-1; 12 bases agree with TRBD2. This CDR3 comprises 15 residues. V was pared by 4 bases and J by 5 bases, with 3 bases of the junction left unmatched. Germline CDR1 SGHTA, CDR2 FQGTGA. CDR3 loop: CASSYGLAGNNEQFF. As DNA, the CDR3 is TGTGCCAGCAGCTACGGACTAGCGGGGAACAATGAGCAGTTCTTC.

The rearrangement links TRBV6-6 to TRBJ2-7; no clear D. Germline CDR1 and CDR2: MNHNY and SVGAGI (reference sequence). V gave up 7 bases and J gave up 5 bases, with 9 bases separating them. The CDR3 has 11 amino acids. Here the CDR3 reads CASTRNNEQYF. In nucleotides, the CDR3 is TGTGCCAGCACTCGCAATAACGAGCAGTACTTC.

The rearrangement links TRBV7-9 to TRBJ2-5; D possibly corresponds to TRBD1 (5 bases). This CDR3 region has 14 residues. The germline V and J ends were trimmed by 4 bases and 5 bases, with 14 bases remaining between them. Germline CDR1 SEHNR, CDR2 FQNEAQ (reference sequence). This CDR3 reads CASSYQGVGETQYF. The CDR3 DNA sequence: TGTGCCAGCAGCTACCAGGGTGTGGGGGAGACCCAGTACTTC.

The rearrangement links TRBV5-1 to TRBJ2-1, with D possibly being TRBD1 or TRBD2 (5 bases each). Trimming left V 3 bases short and J 8 bases short, with 12 bases between. This CDR3 is built from 13 residues. The germline gives CDR1 SGHRS, CDR2 YFSETQ. This CDR3 is CASSSLWDHEQFF. CDR3 bases: TGCGCCAGCAGCTCGCTATGGGACCATGAGCAGTTCTTC.

V gene TRBV19 combines with J gene TRBJ2-2; D may correspond to TRBD1 or TRBD2 (5 bases each). The CDR3 totals 16 residues. With 4 bases removed from V and 2 bases from J, the gap between germline ends came to 14 bases. CDR1 and CDR2 from the germline V gene are LNHDA and SQIVND (reference sequence). In DNA form, the CDR3 reads TGTGCCAGTAGTAATTGGGGGACGCGAAACACCGGGGAGCTGTTTTTT. Amino acids: CASSNWGTRNTGELFF. Based on the CDR3 plus reference TRBV19 and TRBJ2-2, the full variable domain is DGGITQSPKYLFRKEGQNVTLSCEQNLNHDAMYWYRQDPGQGLRLIYYSQIVNDFQKGDIAEGYSVSREKKESFPLTVTSAQKNPTAFYLCASSNWGTRNTGELFFGEGSRLTVL.

DNA of the CDR3: TGTGCCAGCTCACCTCGAAGGACTAGCGGGGCGGGCACAGATACGCAGTATTTT. This encodes CASSPRRTSGAGTDTQYF. V usage is TRBV18 and J usage is TRBJ2-3; 12 nucleotides line up with TRBD2. The germline V gene encodes CDR1 KGHSH and CDR2 LQKENI. The trim removed 3 bases at V and 1 base at J, leaving 8 bases unmatched. The CDR3 has 18 amino acids.

V usage is TRBV7-3 and J usage is TRBJ2-5, with TRBD1 matching 8 bases. The CDR3 runs 16 residues. V lost 0 bases, J lost 2 bases, and 5 bases stayed unmatched. The germline V gene encodes CDR1 SGHTA and CDR2 FQGTGA. In DNA form, the CDR3 reads TGTGCCAGCAGCTTAACCGGGACAGGATCTCAAGAGACCCAGTACTTC. Translated: CASSLTGTGSQETQYF.

J is TRBJ2-7 and V is TRBV11-2, with 7 bases aligning to TRBD1. The CDR3 runs to 15 residues. Germline V lookup: CDR1 SGHAT, CDR2 FQNNGV. The trim removed 5 bases at V and 4 bases at J, leaving 11 bases unmatched. CDR3 nucleotides: TGTGCCAGCAGCGAGGGGGCCCCCGACCTTTACGAGCAGTACTTC. Residues: CASSEGAPDLYEQYF.

This chain links TRBV10-3 with TRBJ2-1, with 7 bases identical to TRBD2. CDR3 length: 14 amino acids. J was trimmed by 8 bases and V by 4 bases; bases with no gene match: 8. Per the germline V gene, CDR1 is ENHRY and CDR2 is SYGVKD. CDR3 sequence reads: CAISGGGREDEQFF. CDR3 bases: TGTGCCATCAGTGGTGGAGGGAGGGAGGATGAGCAGTTCTTC.

The chain carries TRBV6-7 and TRBJ2-4, with a tentative D call TRBD2 (6 bases). TRBV6-7 is reported as an ORF; its role is uncertain. Trimming removed 0 bases at V and 0 bases at J, with 15 bases between. CDR3 length equals 18 residues. In DNA form, the CDR3 reads TGTGCCAGCAGTTACTCGACCCTGGGACTGCCAGCCAAAAACATTCAGTACTTC. Translation: CASSYSTLGLPAKNIQYF.

CDR3 residues: CASSQPRPPYTQYF. The CDR3 DNA sequence: TGCGCCAGCAGCCAACCCAGGCCACCTTATACGCAGTATTTT. The chain has TRBV4-1 and TRBJ2-3; D unresolved. This CDR3 comprises 14 residues. From germline, CDR1 is MGHRA and CDR2 YSYEKL. With 2 bases removed from V and 7 bases from J, the gap between germline ends came to 13 bases.

V is TRBV4-1 and J is TRBJ1-4, with TRBD1 identical over 7 bases. Germline V CDR1 and CDR2: MGHRA, YSYEKL. After removal of 2 bases from V and 2 bases from J, the junction contained 20 bases not matched to a gene. The CDR3 totals 21 residues. The CDR3 loop reads CASSQIRIRQGKTSTNEKLFF. The CDR3 DNA reads as TGCGCCAGCAGCCAAATCCGAATAAGACAGGGAAAAACATCCACTAATGAAAAACTGTTTTTT.

The chain has TRBV19 and TRBJ1-1, with 9 bases fitting TRBD1. J was trimmed by 4 bases and V by 4 bases; bases with no gene match: 1. This CDR3 has 13 residues. Germline lookup yields CDR1 LNHDA and CDR2 SQIVND (reference sequence). CDR3 sequence: CASSTTGGTEAFF. As DNA, the CDR3 is TGTGCCAGTAGTACGACAGGGGGCACTGAAGCTTTCTTT.

This sequence joins TRBV11-2 and TRBJ2-1; unclear D gene. V shed 3 bases and J shed 7 bases, with 7 bases lying between them. The CDR3 extends over 12 amino acids. CDR1 is SGHAT and CDR2 is FQNNGV in the germline V gene. The CDR3 sequence is CASSFGANEQFF. The CDR3 DNA follows: TGTGCCAGCAGCTTTGGCGCAAATGAGCAGTTCTTC.

The table lists this clone with a count of one. The V gene is TRBV5-1, the J gene TRBJ2-3; D remains unclear. Trimming took 2 bases from V and 0 from J, leaving 13 bases between them. The CDR3 sequence is 16 residues long. CDR1 and CDR2 (germline): SGHRS, YFSETQ. The CDR3 here is CASSLMVGASTDTQYF. The CDR3 bases are TGCGCCAGCAGCTTAATGGTTGGAGCTAGCACAGATACGCAGTATTTT.

This chain links TRBV4-1 with TRBJ2-1; D is undetermined. The ends were cut back, 2 bases at V and 0 bases at J, with 5 bases in the middle. The CDR3 runs to 14 residues. Germline V gene sequence: CDR1 MGHRA, CDR2 YSYEKL. The CDR3 nucleotides are TGCGCCAGCAGCCAAAGGAGCTCCTACAATGAGCAGTTCTTC. It is translated as CASSQRSSYNEQFF.

The gene calls are TRBV19 and TRBJ1-5; 7 bases line up with TRBD1. V gave up 4 bases and J gave up 2 bases; unmatched junction bases: 5. The CDR3 has 15 amino acids. Germline V gene lookup returns CDR1 LNHDA and CDR2 SQIVND (reference sequence). The CDR3 here is CASSRQGWGNQPQHF. As DNA, the CDR3 is TGTGCCAGTAGTAGACAGGGTTGGGGCAATCAGCCCCAGCATTTT.